This T cell receptor (beta chain) came from a study of T cell responses to AZD1222 COVID-19 vaccine. Findings and limits, study-wide: Just a handful of people given AZD1222 tested seropositive at baseline. Spike was spanned by vaccine-associated CD4 TCRs, with dominance at 160-218 and 743-854.

Notes on this clone: Antigen: not known.

Generated by immunoSEQ multiplex PCR, the TCRdb table keeps only in-frame clones and is missing some. This table has under 130,000 clones, more than 90% appearing once. CDR1 SGDLS and CDR2 YYNGEE come from the germline V gene. The length of the CDR3 is 17 residues. V lost 0 bases, J lost 3 bases, and 18 bases lay in between. The clonotype comes from an adult in good health. The chain joins TRBV9 to TRBJ1-1; perhaps TRBD1 as D (5 bases). The specimen comprised peripheral blood, sampled on day 0 of AZD1222 vaccination. CDR3 sequence (DNA): TGTGCCAGCAGCGTAGCCCCGAGGGGCCTGTCGGACACTGAAGCTTTCTTT. Residues: CASSVAPRGLSDTEAFF. The full variable domain, with the rest looked up from reference TRBV9 and TRBJ1-1, is DSGVTQTPKHLITATGQRVTLRCSPRSGDLSVYWYQQSLDQGLQFLIQYYNGEERAKGNILERFSAQQFPDLHSELNLSSLELGDSALYFCASSVAPRGLSDTEAFFGQGTRLTVV.